This T cell receptor (beta chain) was sequenced in a study of T-cell memory formation after mild COVID-19. Overall study context: The study found TCR clusters largely donor specific. Study-level results: Pre-infection memory contained some responding clones, which suggested that cross-reactive memory had joined. Later expanders leaned toward CD4+, whereas clones contracting from day 15 to 85 were balanced CD4/CD8. Still unconfirmed is whether the second-wave clones peaking on day 37 recognized SARS-CoV-2.

The V gene end was trimmed by 4 bases and the J gene end by 3 bases; junction bases not matched to a gene: 3. The CDR3 runs 14 residues. Germline-derived CDR1 and CDR2 are LGHDT and YNNKEL (reference sequence). TCRdb redid the calling of the 5' RACE reads with MiXCR, one entry per CDR3 protein. The sample has around 140,000 distinct CDR3 sequences, roughly 6.3% seen once. This clonotype was detected only a few times. The antigen remains unidentified. The sequencing sample was made of PBMCs or a T cell subset sorted from them (not recorded which). V and J are TRBV3-1 and TRBJ1-5; 7 positions agree with TRBD1. The TCR sequence derives from an adult woman who had mild COVID-19 (a few samples of this study predate the infection). Cell type and time point are not known. CDR3: CASSPTGFNQPQHF. For the CDR3, the DNA is TGTGCCAGCAGCCCGACAGGGTTCAATCAGCCCCAGCATTTT.